The 8 T cell receptor beta chains below come from one sample, sequenced in a study of cytomegalovirus exposure and HLA in healthy donors. Both 60 Vbeta primers and 13 Jbeta primers went into the PCR. Data came from immunoSEQ multiplex PCR; TCRdb stores just in-frame clones and leaves some out. The repertoire holds about 190,000 clones, with around 84% as singletons. Sequencing was carried out using PBMCs. All receptors derive from a woman aged 45-65 years in good health and CMV-seropositive.

The J gene is TRBJ2-1, the V gene TRBV14, with TRBD2 matching 8 bases. Losses at the gene ends were 4 bases for V and 9 bases for J; bases not matched to a gene: 8. CDR3 size: 14 residues. The germline CDR1 and CDR2 sequences are SGHDN and FVKESK. CDR3 region: CASSRGLASGEQFF. DNA for the CDR3: TGTGCCAGCAGCCGCGGACTAGCTTCCGGTGAGCAGTTCTTC.

The chain uses TRBV7-2 and TRBJ2-3; 7 bases fit TRBD2. Germline V gene lookup returns CDR1 SGHTA and CDR2 FQGNSA. CDR3 length: 16 amino acids. V gave up 1 base and J gave up 0 bases; unmatched junction bases: 4. The CDR3 region has the DNA TGTGCCAGCAGCTTAGTCGGGGGGATTAGCACAGATACGCAGTATTTT. Amino acids: CASSLVGGISTDTQYF.

This chain uses TRBV2 with TRBJ2-1; 7 nucleotides agree with TRBD2. The length of the CDR3 is 15 residues. The J segment lost 2 bases and the V segment lost 3 bases, leaving 4 bases of the junction unmatched. Germline V gene sequence: CDR1 SNHLY, CDR2 FYNNEI. The CDR3 nucleotides read TGTGCCAGCAGTGATGACGGGGGGACCTACAATGAGCAGTTCTTC. Translated, it gives CASSDDGGTYNEQFF.

The chain has TRBV7-3 and TRBJ2-5; weak D call: TRBD2 (7 bases). V was trimmed by 5 bases and J by 4 bases, leaving 23 bases between them. This CDR3 is built from 17 residues. Germline CDR1 SGHTA, CDR2 FQGTGA. The CDR3 loop reads CASSRTGGAGEGETQYF. The CDR3 DNA sequence: TGTGCCAGCAGCCGAACGGGCGGTGCAGGGGAGGGAGAGACCCAGTACTTC.

The chain couples TRBV5-4 to TRBJ1-1; D unclear. The CDR3 is 13 amino acids. With 3 bases removed from V and 3 bases from J, the gap between germline ends came to 9 bases. Germline V gene data show CDR1 as SGHNT and CDR2 as YYREEE (reference sequence). CDR3 DNA: TGTGCCAGCAGCTCAGTTAAACACACTGAAGCTTTCTTT. Encoded protein: CASSSVKHTEAFF. The full variable domain, its missing parts supplied by reference TRBV5-4 and TRBJ1-1, is ETGVTQSPTHLIKTRGQQVTLRCSSQSGHNTVSWYQQALGQGPQFIFQYYREEENGRGNFPPRFSGLQFPNYSSELNVNALELDDSALYLCASSSVKHTEAFFGQGTRLTVV.

CDR3 loop: CASSGGQGVDEKLFF. In DNA form, the CDR3 reads TGTGCCAGCAGCGGAGGACAGGGGGTAGATGAAAAACTGTTTTTT. The V call is TRBV9, the J call TRBJ1-4; 10 positions match TRBD1. This CDR3 has 15 residues. After removal of 3 bases from V and 6 bases from J, the junction contained 5 bases not matched to a gene. Germline V gene data show CDR1 as SGDLS and CDR2 as YYNGEE.

The chain couples TRBV7-9 to TRBJ1-2; D perhaps matches TRBD1 (6 bases). The CDR3 sequence is 15 residues long. The germline CDR1 and CDR2 sequences are SEHNR and FQNEAQ (reference sequence). Trimming left V 2 bases short and J 1 base short, with 11 bases between. The CDR3 region is CASSLSGANNYGYTF. As DNA, the CDR3 is TGTGCCAGCAGCTTATCAGGGGCTAATAACTATGGCTACACCTTC.

The J gene is TRBJ2-3, the V gene TRBV10-1; the D is unclear. The CDR3 is 15 residues long. V was pared by 0 bases and J by 2 bases, with 9 bases between. Germline V gene data show CDR1 as WNHNN and CDR2 as SYGVQD (reference sequence). This CDR3 is CASSESSRTTDTQYF. The CDR3 DNA follows: TGCGCCAGCAGTGAGTCGTCTAGAACCACAGATACGCAGTATTTT.